These 20 T cell receptor beta chains were all obtained from the same sample, sequenced in a study of cytomegalovirus exposure and HLA in healthy donors. Primers included in the PCR were 60 Vbeta and 13 Jbeta primers. Libraries were prepared by immunoSEQ multiplex PCR; TCRdb keeps only in-frame clonotypes and omits some of them. The data contain more than 85,000 clones, around 78% of them singletons. Sequencing input: PBMCs. All receptors derive from a man in his forties in good health and CMV-seronegative.

The gene calls are TRBV29-1 and TRBJ2-5; 8 bases are shared with TRBD2. The V segment lost 1 base and the J segment 4 bases; nucleotides outside the gene matches: 14. Germline CDR1 SQVTM, CDR2 ANQGSEA. CDR3 length: 17 residues. CDR3 amino acids: CSVEGGLAGPKGETQYF. The CDR3 DNA sequence: TGCAGCGTTGAAGGTGGTCTAGCGGGTCCCAAGGGAGAGACCCAGTACTTC.

This clone was observed a single time. V and J are TRBV2 and TRBJ1-6; TRBD1 matches 7 bases. This CDR3 spans 14 amino acids. Trimming removed 0 bases from V and 8 bases from J; junction bases left unmatched: 1. Germline lookup yields CDR1 SNHLY and CDR2 FYNNEI. Here the CDR3 reads CASSEAGGHSPLHF. The CDR3 DNA sequence: TGTGCCAGCAGTGAAGCAGGGGGCCATTCACCCCTCCACTTT. Variable domain in full (rest from reference TRBV2 and TRBJ1-6): EPEVTQTPSHQVTQMGQEVILRCVPISNHLYFYWYRQILGQKVEFLVSFYNNEISEKSEIFDDQFSVERPDGSNFTLKIRSTKLEDSAMYFCASSEAGGHSPLHFGNGTRLTVT.

The CDR3 DNA is TGTGCCAGTAGTATAGGACAGGTCCTTAGCAATCAGCCCCAGCATTTT. Translating it yields CASSIGQVLSNQPQHF. The chain uses TRBV19 and TRBJ1-5, with D maybe TRBD1 (6 bases). With 1 base removed from V and 0 bases from J, the gap between germline ends came to 10 bases. The CDR3 runs 16 residues. Germline V gives CDR1 LNHDA, CDR2 SQIVND (reference sequence).

The J gene is TRBJ2-2, the V gene TRBV11-1; 14 bases fit TRBD2. The CDR3 runs 16 residues. The germline V gene encodes CDR1 SGHAT and CDR2 FQDESV (reference sequence). The junction had 3 bases not matched to a gene; V was cut back by 3 bases and J by 6 bases. For the CDR3, the DNA is TGTGCCAGCAGCTTCGGGACTAGCGGGGGCGCCGGGGAGCTGTTTTTT. Translating it yields CASSFGTSGGAGELFF. The variable domain in full, completed from reference TRBV11-1 and TRBJ2-2, reads EAEVAQSPRYKITEKSQAVAFWCDPISGHATLYWYRQILGQGPELLVQFQDESVVDDSQLPKDRFSAERLKGVDSTLKIQPAELGDSAMYLCASSFGTSGGAGELFFGEGSRLTVL.

The rearrangement uses TRBV9 and TRBJ2-3; 7 bases match TRBD1. The CDR3 contains 14 residues. From germline, CDR1 is SGDLS and CDR2 YYNGEE. The junction had 4 bases not matched to a gene; V was cut back by 1 base and J by 5 bases. This CDR3 reads CASSVRQGIDTQYF. In DNA form, the CDR3 reads TGTGCCAGCAGCGTAAGACAGGGAATAGATACGCAGTATTTT.

V is TRBV5-5 and J is TRBJ1-2, with a tentative D call TRBD1 (5 bases). Germline V CDR1 and CDR2: SGHKS, YYEKEE (reference sequence). Trimming took 4 bases from V and 3 from J, leaving 19 bases between them. The CDR3 length is 16 residues. The CDR3 DNA follows: TGTGCCAGCAGCGGAGGAAGCAGTGGGGGGTACTATGGCTACACCTTC. It codes for CASSGGSSGGYYGYTF.

J is TRBJ1-2 and V is TRBV11-2; the match to TRBD1 covers 7 bases. The V gene end was trimmed by 5 bases and the J gene end by 3 bases; junction bases not matched to a gene: 15. Germline V gene sequence: CDR1 SGHAT, CDR2 FQNNGV. The CDR3 has 17 amino acids. The CDR3 is CASSPRDRKIPDYGYTF. The CDR3 DNA follows: TGTGCCAGCAGCCCCCGGGACAGAAAGATCCCAGACTATGGCTACACCTTC. The full variable domain, completed using reference TRBV11-2 and TRBJ1-2, is EAGVAQSPRYKIIEKRQSVAFWCNPISGHATLYWYQQILGQGPKLLIQFQNNGVVDDSQLPKDRFSAERLKGVDSTLKIQPAKLEDSAVYLCASSPRDRKIPDYGYTFGSGTRLTVV.

This clone was counted a single time. The chain has TRBV18 and TRBJ2-1; 7 positions agree with TRBD1. There are 14 residues in the CDR3. Looked up from germline, CDR1 is KGHSH and CDR2 is LQKENI. With 1 base clipped from V and 7 bases from J, the junction kept 4 bases outside the gene matches. This CDR3 is CASSPRQGRNEQFF. As DNA, the CDR3 is TGTGCCAGCTCACCACGACAGGGAAGAAATGAGCAGTTCTTC.

This chain links TRBV7-9 with TRBJ1-1, with no clear D. V gave up 4 bases and J gave up 5 bases, with 14 bases separating them. CDR1 SEHNR and CDR2 FQNEAQ come from the germline V gene (reference sequence). This CDR3 contains 14 residues. For the CDR3, the DNA is TGTGCCAGCAGCTCCGAGGTATATGGGACTGAAGCTTTCTTT. It translates to CASSSEVYGTEAFF.

The gene calls are TRBV30 and TRBJ1-2; 9 positions match TRBD1. The CDR3 spans 18 residues. Germline V CDR1 and CDR2: GTSNPN, SVGIG (reference sequence). The V and J ends lost 2 bases and 8 bases, in that order; junction bases with no gene match: 21. The CDR3 loop reads CAWSYGWGQGPRVGGYTF. DNA of the CDR3: TGTGCCTGGAGTTACGGTTGGGGACAGGGCCCTCGGGTGGGCGGCTACACCTTC. Based on the CDR3 plus reference TRBV30 and TRBJ1-2, the full variable domain is SQTIHQWPATLVQPVGSPLSLECTVEGTSNPNLYWYRQAAGRGLQLLFYSVGIGQISSEVPQNLSASRPQDRQFILSSKKLLLSDSGFYLCAWSYGWGQGPRVGGYTFGSGTRLTVV.

The rearrangement links TRBV7-2 to TRBJ1-5; D may be TRBD1 (6 bases). Trimming stripped 5 bases from V and 6 bases from J, with 26 bases between. The CDR3 length is 18 residues. Germline V gives CDR1 SGHTA, CDR2 FQGNSA. DNA for the CDR3: TGTGCCAGCAGCCCATACTCGACCCGACAGGCTGGGGGTCAGCCCCAGCATTTT. This encodes CASSPYSTRQAGGQPQHF.

V and J are TRBV4-3 and TRBJ2-2; D might be TRBD1 (5 bases). Trimming shortened V by 5 bases and J by 7 bases, and 14 bases separated the two germline ends. This CDR3 comprises 14 residues. CDR1 is LGHNA and CDR2 is YSLEER in the germline V gene. This CDR3 reads CASSGARVGGELFF. CDR3 in DNA: TGCGCCAGCAGCGGGGCAAGGGTTGGCGGGGAGCTGTTTTTT.

This chain connects TRBV21-1 to TRBJ1-2. TRBV21-1 is deemed a pseudogene. The CDR3 has 14 residues. The DNA for the CDR3 is TGTGCCAGCATGTCACTCCCGCGCTATTCTGGCTACACCTTC. Translation: CASMSLPRYSGYTF.

V usage is TRBV5-6 and J usage is TRBJ1-1; no clear D. Germline V gene sequence: CDR1 SGHDT, CDR2 YYEEEE. This CDR3 has 15 residues. V was clipped by 2 bases and J by 1 base, with 12 bases between them. The CDR3 sequence: CASSFPEGGNTEAFF. DNA for the CDR3: TGTGCCAGCAGCTTTCCTGAGGGCGGGAACACTGAAGCTTTCTTT. Complete variable domain (other parts from reference TRBV5-6 and TRBJ1-1): DAGVTQSPTHLIKTRGQQVTLRCSPKSGHDTVSWYQQALGQGPQFIFQYYEEEERQRGNFPDRFSGHQFPNYSSELNVNALLLGDSALYLCASSFPEGGNTEAFFGQGTRLTVV.

The rearrangement uses TRBV19 and TRBJ2-7, with D maybe TRBD2 (5 bases). This CDR3 has 13 amino acids. Trimming took off 5 bases at V and 2 bases at J, with 10 bases between the two ends. Per germline, CDR1 LNHDA and CDR2 SQIVND (reference sequence). The CDR3 is CASSAGPTYEQYF. The CDR3 DNA reads as TGTGCCAGTAGTGCGGGTCCCACCTACGAGCAGTACTTC.

In regard to this clone: At the DNA level, this CDR3 is encoded by other sequences in the same sample as well. The chain links TRBV25-1 to TRBJ1-5; tentative D call: TRBD1 (6 bases). This CDR3 contains 13 residues. CDR1 MGHDK and CDR2 SYGVNS come from the germline V gene. Trimming removed 4 bases at V and 6 bases at J, with 10 bases between. CDR3 coding DNA: TGTGCCAGCAGTGCGCCCAGGGGTCAGCCCCAGCATTTT. The encoded protein is CASSAPRGQPQHF.

The chain carries TRBV7-9 and TRBJ1-2, with 7 bases aligning to TRBD1. The CDR3 is made up of 13 amino acids. Germline trimming cut 3 bases from V and 3 bases from J; bases unmatched to any gene: 1. The germline V gene has CDR1 SEHNR and CDR2 FQNEAQ (reference sequence). In nucleotides, the CDR3 is TGTGCCAGCAGCTTCGGACAGGACTATGGCTACACCTTC. Translation: CASSFGQDYGYTF.

The chain has TRBV15 and TRBJ2-2, with D possibly TRBD2 on 5 matching bases. The CDR3 is made up of 14 amino acids. Between the trimmed V and J ends, which lost 8 bases and 5 bases, there was a span of 15 bases. Germline V gene lookup returns CDR1 LNHNV and CDR2 YYDKDF (reference sequence). The CDR3 sequence is CATLGSGRTGELFF. Here the CDR3 DNA reads TGTGCCACCCTAGGGAGTGGGAGAACCGGGGAGCTGTTTTTT.

The chain couples TRBV19 to TRBJ1-1; tentative D call: TRBD1 (5 bases). Germline CDR1 and CDR2: LNHDA and SQIVND (reference sequence). The CDR3 has 14 residues. The V gene lost 9 bases and the J gene lost 1 base, with 15 bases spanning the gap. CDR3 nucleotides: TGTGCCAGCGAACCCCCCGGGGGGAACACTGAAGCTTTCTTT. Protein: CASEPPGGNTEAFF.

This sequence joins TRBV7-8 and TRBJ2-7; 12 bases agree with TRBD1. Germline CDR1 SGHVS, CDR2 FQNEAQ. The CDR3 covers 15 residues. V gave up 5 bases and J gave up 7 bases; unmatched junction bases: 9. CDR3 loop: CASSPRGQGAPEQYF. In nucleotides, the CDR3 is TGTGCCAGCAGCCCTCGGGGACAGGGGGCGCCTGAGCAGTACTTC.